The 17 T cell receptor beta chains presented below share a single source sample, sequenced in a study of cytomegalovirus exposure and HLA in healthy donors. PCR employed 60 Vbeta and 13 Jbeta primers. The protocol was immunoSEQ multiplex PCR, while the TCRdb copy is restricted to in-frame clones and leaves out a portion. The table includes more than 110,000 clones, around a tenth detected once. Sequencing input: PBMCs. The receptors come from a man aged 50-59 years in good health and CMV-seronegative.

This clone was observed a handful of times. The chain links TRBV7-8 to TRBJ2-2; the D gene is possibly TRBD1 (6 bases). Germline V gives CDR1 SGHVS, CDR2 FQNEAQ. V was trimmed by 2 bases and J by 0 bases, leaving 13 bases between them. The CDR3 runs 17 residues. For the CDR3, the DNA is TGTGCCAGCAGCTTATATGCTGGGGGCCCGAACACCGGGGAGCTGTTTTTT. Translating it yields CASSLYAGGPNTGELFF.

Regarding this clone: One end of the junction is discordant with germline, which a read error may explain. The rearrangement uses TRBV11-2 and TRBJ2-3; TRBD1 matches 9 bases. Germline V gene lookup returns CDR1 SGHAT and CDR2 FQNNGV. This CDR3 has 16 residues. Here the CDR3 reads CASSLFGQGRTDTRYF. For the CDR3, the DNA is TGTGCCAGCAGCTTATTTGGACAGGGGCGGACAGATACGCGGTACTTT.

The chain employs TRBV29-1 and TRBJ1-1; D is unclear. Germline V gene lookup returns CDR1 SQVTM and CDR2 ANQGSEA. The germline V and J ends were trimmed by 8 bases and 3 bases, with 16 bases remaining between them. The CDR3 covers 13 residues. The CDR3 loop is CSPPGEADTEAFF. CDR3 coding DNA: TGCAGCCCCCCCGGGGAGGCGGACACTGAAGCTTTCTTT.

The V call is TRBV27, the J call TRBJ1-1, with 7 bases that match TRBD1. The ends lost 6 bases at V and 7 bases at J; junction bases unmatched: 8. The CDR3 loop spans 13 amino acids. CDR1 is MNHEY and CDR2 is SMNVEV in the germline V gene (reference sequence). The CDR3 sequence: CASSFPPGGEAFF. The CDR3 DNA reads TGTGCCAGCAGCTTTCCCCCAGGGGGTGAAGCTTTCTTT.

The rearrangement joins TRBV6-5 to TRBJ1-1; TRBD1 aligns across 7 bases. Trimming cost V 3 bases and J 4 bases; bases outside gene matches: 8. The CDR3 runs to 15 residues. Germline V lookup: CDR1 MNHEY, CDR2 SVGAGI. CDR3 sequence reads: CASSYSTGNPTEAFF. CDR3 coding DNA: TGTGCCAGCAGTTATTCGACAGGGAACCCCACTGAAGCTTTCTTT.

Comment on this clone: This sample includes further DNA sequences coding for the same CDR3. The genes are TRBV2 and TRBJ1-2; D remains ambiguous. The CDR3 covers 15 residues. V lost 6 bases to trimming and J lost 2 bases, with 16 bases between them. The germline gives CDR1 SNHLY, CDR2 FYNNEI. Here the CDR3 DNA reads TGTGCCAGCAGCCTTGACAAGCCCCAAAACTATGGCTACACCTTC. Its translation: CASSLDKPQNYGYTF.

The V gene is TRBV7-3, the J gene TRBJ2-1; D perhaps matches TRBD1 (6 bases). The CDR3 is 13 amino acids. CDR1 SGHTA and CDR2 FQGTGA come from the germline V gene. Trimming removed 2 bases at V and 7 bases at J, with 9 bases between. CDR3 in DNA: TGTGCCAGCAGCTTAGACAGGCAGAATGAGCAGTTCTTC. Translated: CASSLDRQNEQFF.

This chain links TRBV7-8 with TRBJ2-7, with 7 positions matching TRBD2. CDR1 is SGHVS and CDR2 is FQNEAQ in the germline V gene. The CDR3 totals 13 residues. J lost 5 bases, V lost 5 bases, and 6 bases had no gene match. CDR3 bases: TGTGCCAGCAGCCGAGGGAGGGCCAACGAGCAGTACTTC. This codes for CASSRGRANEQYF. Based on the CDR3 plus reference TRBV7-8 and TRBJ2-7, the full variable domain is GAGVSQSPRYKVAKRGQDVALRCDPISGHVSLFWYQQALGQGPEFLTYFQNEAQLDKSGLPSDRFFAERPEGSVSTLKIQRTQQEDSAVYLCASSRGRANEQYFGPGTRLTVT.

There are a few counts of this clone. The gene calls are TRBV25-1 and TRBJ2-3; maybe TRBD1 (5 bases). The CDR3 contains 14 residues. Trimming cost V 2 bases and J 5 bases, with 11 bases left between them. Germline V gives CDR1 MGHDK, CDR2 SYGVNS. The CDR3: CASSEAGRLDTQYF. CDR3 nucleotide sequence: TGTGCCAGCAGTGAAGCAGGGCGTCTAGATACGCAGTATTTT.

The chain links TRBV5-4 to TRBJ2-5, with 7 positions matching TRBD2. Germline CDR1 is SGHNT and CDR2 is YYREEE (reference sequence). V shed 7 bases, J shed 4 bases, and the junction held 1 base outside the gene matches. The CDR3 spans 11 residues. CDR3 protein: CASWEGETQYF. CDR3 nucleotide sequence: TGTGCCAGCTGGGAGGGAGAGACCCAGTACTTC.

The CDR3 protein is CASSRWGGQDPWEQYF. DNA for the CDR3: TGCGCCAGCAGCCGCTGGGGGGGACAGGATCCTTGGGAGCAGTACTTC. V usage is TRBV4-1 and J usage is TRBJ2-7; perhaps TRBD1 as D (8 bases). This CDR3 region has 16 residues. The V gene's germline CDR1 is MGHRA and CDR2 YSYEKL. Trimming took 4 bases from V and 7 from J, leaving 23 bases between them.

This clone was counted a few times. The chain uses TRBV7-3 and TRBJ1-2; maybe TRBD1 (5 bases). This CDR3 spans 13 amino acids. In germline, CDR1 is SGHTA, CDR2 FQGTGA. Trimming cost V 1 base and J 7 bases, with 10 bases left between them. The CDR3 DNA reads as TGTGCCAGCAGCTTAAGCGAAGGGGCTGGCTACACCTTC. This codes for CASSLSEGAGYTF.

This chain uses TRBV29-1 with TRBJ2-3; possibly TRBD2 for D (6 bases). This CDR3 is built from 14 residues. Germline-derived CDR1 and CDR2 are SQVTM and ANQGSEA. Trimming removed 3 bases from V and 0 bases from J, with 10 bases in between. DNA of the CDR3: TGCAGCGTTGAGGCTAGCGTTAGCACAGATACGCAGTATTTT. Its protein is CSVEASVSTDTQYF.

This clone appeared a few times. The chain recombines TRBV5-8 with TRBJ2-7, with 8 bases fitting TRBD1. The CDR3 totals 14 residues. CDR1 is SGHTS and CDR2 is YDEGEE in the germline V gene. The ends lost 4 bases at V and 2 bases at J; junction bases unmatched: 5. In DNA, the CDR3 is TGTGCCAGCAGCCCCAGGACAGGGCCCTACGAGCAGTACTTC. Encoded protein: CASSPRTGPYEQYF.

V usage is TRBV7-9 and J usage is TRBJ2-7, with 9 positions matching TRBD1. Germline V gives CDR1 SEHNR, CDR2 FQNEAQ (reference sequence). This CDR3 has 12 residues. The trim removed 4 bases at V and 9 bases at J, leaving 4 bases unmatched. CDR3 DNA: TGTGCCAGCAGCTCGGAGGGACAGGGGCAGTACTTC. It codes for CASSSEGQGQYF. Full variable domain (missing parts from reference TRBV7-9 and TRBJ2-7): DTGVSQNPRHKITKRGQNVTFRCDPISEHNRLYWYRQTLGQGPEFLTYFQNEAQLEKSRLLSDRFSAERPKGSFSTLEIQRTEQGDSAMYLCASSSEGQGQYFGPGTRLTVT.

V gene TRBV7-2 combines with J gene TRBJ1-6; possible D gene TRBD1, 5 bases. There are 13 residues in the CDR3. V was shortened by 6 bases and J by 10 bases, with 13 bases between the two germline ends. Germline CDR1 SGHTA, CDR2 FQGNSA. CDR3: CASSSRARSPLHF. In nucleotides, the CDR3 is TGTGCCAGCAGTTCCAGGGCGAGATCACCCCTCCACTTT.

This chain uses TRBV6-5 with TRBJ1-6; 8 bases line up with TRBD1. The CDR3 is made up of 14 amino acids. Per the germline V gene, CDR1 is MNHEY and CDR2 is SVGAGI. With V trimmed by 6 bases and J by 9 bases, 7 bases remained unmatched. CDR3 in amino acids: CASRLRGPGSPLHF. CDR3 coding DNA: TGTGCCAGCAGGCTCAGGGGGCCTGGTTCACCCCTCCACTTT.